This TCR beta chain came from a study of T cell responses to AZD1222 COVID-19 vaccine. The protocol was immunoSEQ multiplex PCR, while the TCRdb copy is restricted to in-frame clones and leaves out a portion. The table has about 180,000 clones, approximately 86% seen once; the top ten hold approximately 0.49%. The CDR3 runs to 15 residues. Germline lookup yields CDR1 SNHLY and CDR2 FYNNEI. V was pared by 7 bases and J by 7 bases, with 22 bases between. This receptor was taken from an adult in good health. The sequences come from peripheral blood, collected on day 0 of AZD1222 vaccination. The rearrangement joins TRBV2 to TRBJ2-5, with D possibly matching TRBD1 (6 bases). The CDR3 reads CASKGQGAGASTQYF. CDR3 bases: TGTGCCAGCAAAGGACAAGGAGCAGGGGCCTCGACCCAGTACTTC.